The 10 T cell receptor beta chains presented below share a single source sample, sequenced in a study of CD8+CD57+ T cells in acquired aplastic anemia. TCR beta VDJ and CDR3 profiling used genomic DNA as template. TCRdb called the reads again in MiXCR, with one record for every CDR3 protein. The sample contains about 210,000 distinct CDR3 sequences, 30% to 40% of which appear only once. Sequencing was performed on sorted CD4+, CD8+, or CD8+CD57+ T cells (not recorded which) from PBMCs. The receptors originated from a human donor in good health, serving as a control.

This clonotype was detected ten times or more. The rearrangement joins TRBV20-1 to TRBJ2-5, with a tentative D call TRBD1 (6 bases). V lost 6 bases, J lost 4 bases, and 12 bases lay in between. CDR3 length: 12 residues. CDR1 and CDR2 (germline): DFQATT, SNEGSKA (reference sequence). DNA of the CDR3: TGCAGTGCAAAGAACAGGGCAGAGACCCAGTACTTC. Its translation is CSAKNRAETQYF.

There are many counts of this clonotype. The chain joins TRBV20-1 to TRBJ2-3, with D unclear. Germline loops: CDR1 DFQATT, CDR2 SNEGSKA (reference sequence). The ends were cut back, 3 bases at V and 3 bases at J, with 13 bases in the middle. This CDR3 has 14 residues. The chain's CDR3 is CSASFDKLTDTQYF. DNA of the CDR3: TGCAGTGCTAGCTTTGATAAGCTTACAGATACGCAGTATTTT.

This clonotype was detected ten times or more. The chain has TRBV20-1 and TRBJ1-1; D possibly corresponds to TRBD1 (5 bases). The CDR3 has 11 residues. The germline V gene has CDR1 DFQATT and CDR2 SNEGSKA (reference sequence). The ends were cut back, 6 bases at V and 6 bases at J, with 11 bases in the middle. The CDR3 loop reads CSARGAAEAFF. CDR3 bases: TGCAGTGCCCGCGGGGCGGCTGAAGCTTTCTTT.

V gene TRBV11-1 combines with J gene TRBJ2-5, with TRBD1 as a possible D gene (6 bases). Germline-derived CDR1 and CDR2 are SGHAT and FQDESV (reference sequence). The V and J ends lost 2 bases and 2 bases respectively, with 15 bases between them. CDR3 length: 16 amino acids. The DNA of the CDR3 is TGTGCCAGCAGCTTAAATGCCGGGACAAGTCAAGAGACCCAGTACTTC. Its protein is CASSLNAGTSQETQYF. The complete variable domain, with remaining parts taken from reference TRBV11-1 and TRBJ2-5, reads EAEVAQSPRYKITEKSQAVAFWCDPISGHATLYWYRQILGQGPELLVQFQDESVVDDSQLPKDRFSAERLKGVDSTLKIQPAELGDSAMYLCASSLNAGTSQETQYFGPGTRLLVL.

At least ten counts were recorded for this clonotype. The rearrangement uses TRBV4-2 and TRBJ2-1; D is perhaps TRBD2 (6 bases). Between the trimmed V and J ends, which lost 1 base and 5 bases, there was a span of 15 bases. The CDR3 runs 16 residues. Germline assignment: CDR1 LGHNA and CDR2 YNFKEQ. CDR3 residues: CASSQGGGWVDNEQFF. CDR3 in DNA: TGTGCCAGCAGCCAAGGTGGAGGGTGGGTCGACAATGAGCAGTTCTTC.

This clonotype was seen a few times. One end of the junction is discordant with germline, which a read error may explain. The rearrangement joins TRBV27 to TRBJ2-7; 8 bases agree with TRBD1. Per the germline V gene, CDR1 is MNHEY and CDR2 is SMNVEV (reference sequence). The CDR3 contains 12 residues. The chain's CDR3 is CASSARRDRQHF. CDR3 DNA: TGTGCCAGCAGTGCACGCCGGGACAGGCAACACTTC.

Comment on this clonotype: A much larger clone differs by one base, so this may be a read error. This chain joins TRBV5-4 and TRBJ1-1; D is unclear. The V end was cut by 0 bases, the J end by 1 base, with 4 bases between. CDR3 length: 13 residues. The germline CDR1 and CDR2 sequences are SGHNT and YYREEE (reference sequence). CDR3 amino acids: CASSLGKNTEAFF. The CDR3 bases are TGTGCCAGCAGCTTGGGCAAGAACACTGAAGCTTTCTTT.

This clonotype was counted many times. This chain connects TRBV20-1 to TRBJ1-1, with a tentative D call TRBD1 (5 bases). CDR1 and CDR2 from the germline V gene are DFQATT and SNEGSKA (reference sequence). Trimming took 7 bases from V and 5 from J, leaving 14 bases between them. This CDR3 has 12 amino acids. The CDR3 sequence is CSDQRQGTEAFF. The CDR3 DNA follows: TGCAGTGATCAACGTCAGGGAACTGAAGCTTTCTTT.

This clonotype was observed many times. V usage is TRBV20-1 and J usage is TRBJ2-7; tentatively, D is TRBD2 (7 bases). CDR3 length: 13 amino acids. The V end lost 5 bases, the J end lost 5 bases, and 16 bases lay between the germline ends. The germline V gene encodes CDR1 DFQATT and CDR2 SNEGSKA (reference sequence). The CDR3: CSAPKGGGDEQYF. Here the CDR3 DNA reads TGCAGTGCTCCAAAGGGGGGAGGGGACGAGCAGTACTTC.

This chain uses TRBV15 with TRBJ2-7; 9 bases fit TRBD1. Germline V gene sequence: CDR1 LNHNV, CDR2 YYDKDF (reference sequence). Unmatched junction bases numbered 4, after V lost 0 bases and J lost 7 bases. This CDR3 is 14 amino acids long. The CDR3 DNA reads TGTGCCACCAGCAGAGAGAACAGGGGGCTGGAGCAGTACTTC. This translates into CATSRENRGLEQYF.